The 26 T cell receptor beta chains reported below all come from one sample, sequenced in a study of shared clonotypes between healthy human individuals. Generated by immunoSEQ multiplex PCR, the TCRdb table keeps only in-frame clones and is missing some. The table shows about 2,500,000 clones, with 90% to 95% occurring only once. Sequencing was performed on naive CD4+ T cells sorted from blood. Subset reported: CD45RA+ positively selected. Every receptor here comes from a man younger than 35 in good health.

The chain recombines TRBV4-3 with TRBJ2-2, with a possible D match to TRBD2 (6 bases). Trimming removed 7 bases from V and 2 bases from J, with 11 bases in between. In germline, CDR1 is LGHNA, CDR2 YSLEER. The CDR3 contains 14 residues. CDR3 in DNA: TGCGCCAGCATGGCTAGCGTCAACACCGGGGAGCTGTTTTTT. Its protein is CASMASVNTGELFF.

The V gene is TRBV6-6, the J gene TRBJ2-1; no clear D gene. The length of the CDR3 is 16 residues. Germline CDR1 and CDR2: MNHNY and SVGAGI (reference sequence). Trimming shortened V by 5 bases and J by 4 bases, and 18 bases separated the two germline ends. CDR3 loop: CASSPPRSGSYNEQFF. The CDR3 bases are TGTGCCAGCAGTCCGCCCCGCAGTGGTTCTTACAATGAGCAGTTCTTC.

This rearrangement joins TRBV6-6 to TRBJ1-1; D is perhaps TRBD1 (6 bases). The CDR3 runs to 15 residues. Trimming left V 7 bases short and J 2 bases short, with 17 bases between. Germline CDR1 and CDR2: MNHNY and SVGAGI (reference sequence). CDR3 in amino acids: CASTASGRGNTEAFF. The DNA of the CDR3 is TGTGCCAGCACCGCTTCGGGCAGGGGTAACACTGAAGCTTTCTTT.

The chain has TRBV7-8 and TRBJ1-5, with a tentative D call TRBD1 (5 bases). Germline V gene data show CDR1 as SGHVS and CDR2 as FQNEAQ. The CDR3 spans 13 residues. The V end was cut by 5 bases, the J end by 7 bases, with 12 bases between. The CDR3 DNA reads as TGTGCCAGCAGCCTCACTAGGGGACAGCCCCAGCATTTT. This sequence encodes CASSLTRGQPQHF.

The DNA of the CDR3 is TGTGCCAGTAGTGAAGGGGACAGGGGTAATTCACCCCTCCACTTT. Its translation: CASSEGDRGNSPLHF. This chain links TRBV19 with TRBJ1-6, with 10 bases aligning to TRBD1. Germline values: CDR1 LNHDA, CDR2 SQIVND (reference sequence). Germline trimming cut 5 bases from V and 6 bases from J; bases unmatched to any gene: 4. The CDR3 extends over 15 amino acids.

In nucleotides, the CDR3 is TGTGCCAGCAGTTGGGGGCAGGGAGGCTCCTACGAGCAGTACTTC. Its protein is CASSWGQGGSYEQYF. This sequence joins TRBV7-8 and TRBJ2-7; D tentatively reads TRBD1 or TRBD2 (6 bases each). V lost 6 bases, J lost 0 bases, and 15 bases lay in between. This CDR3 spans 15 amino acids. Germline assignment: CDR1 SGHVS and CDR2 FQNEAQ.

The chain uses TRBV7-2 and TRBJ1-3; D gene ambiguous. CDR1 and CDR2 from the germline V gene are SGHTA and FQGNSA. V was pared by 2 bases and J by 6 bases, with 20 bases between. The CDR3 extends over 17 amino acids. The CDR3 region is CASSLSGSAMIINTIYF. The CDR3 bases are TGTGCCAGCAGCTTATCTGGGAGCGCCATGATAATAAACACCATATATTTT.

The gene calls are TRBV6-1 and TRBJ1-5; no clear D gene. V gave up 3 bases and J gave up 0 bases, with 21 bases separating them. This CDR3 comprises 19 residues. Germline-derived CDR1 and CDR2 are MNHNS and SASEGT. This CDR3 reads CASSDERLFLRHSNQPQHF. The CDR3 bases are TGTGCCAGCAGTGACGAACGACTGTTTTTGCGGCATAGCAATCAGCCCCAGCATTTT.

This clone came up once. The CDR3 nucleotides read TGTGCCAGCAGTTTTGCGAGACAGGGCCTTTTGCAGCCCCAGCATTTT. This translates into CASSFARQGLLQPQHF. V is TRBV28 and J is TRBJ1-5; 7 bases map to TRBD1. In germline, CDR1 is MDHEN, CDR2 SYDVKM. This CDR3 has 16 amino acids. J gave up 7 bases and V 3 bases, and 12 bases lay outside the gene matches.

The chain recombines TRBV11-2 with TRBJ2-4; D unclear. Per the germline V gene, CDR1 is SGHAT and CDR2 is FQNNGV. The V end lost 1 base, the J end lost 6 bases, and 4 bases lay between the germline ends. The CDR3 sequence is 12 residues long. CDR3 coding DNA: TGTGCCAGCAGCTTAGGAAGAAACATTCAGTACTTC. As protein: CASSLGRNIQYF.

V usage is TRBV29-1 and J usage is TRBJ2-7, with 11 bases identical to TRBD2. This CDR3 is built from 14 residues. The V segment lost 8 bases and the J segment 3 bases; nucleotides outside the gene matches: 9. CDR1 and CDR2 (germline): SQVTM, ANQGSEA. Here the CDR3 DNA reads TGCAGCATAATACCGGGACTAGCGGACTACGAGCAGTACTTC. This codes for CSIIPGLADYEQYF.

CDR3 in amino acids: CASSEDLHIQYF. DNA for the CDR3: TGTGCCAGCAGTGAAGATCTACACATTCAGTACTTC. The chain employs TRBV2 and TRBJ2-4, with D uncertain. This CDR3 spans 12 amino acids. The germline V gene encodes CDR1 SNHLY and CDR2 FYNNEI. Trimming took 1 base from V and 8 from J, leaving 6 bases between them.

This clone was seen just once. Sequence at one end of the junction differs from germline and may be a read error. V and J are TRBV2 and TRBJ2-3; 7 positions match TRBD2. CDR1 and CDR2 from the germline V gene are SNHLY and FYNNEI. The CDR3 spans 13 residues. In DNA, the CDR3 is TGTGCCAGCAGGGAAGAATCGGCGGGGGCGCAGTATTTT. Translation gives CASREESAGAQYF.

The CDR3 nucleotides are TGCGCCAGCAGCCTCCGACAGGCGCACGAGCAGTACTTC. It translates to CASSLRQAHEQYF. J is TRBJ2-7 and V is TRBV5-1; TRBD1 is a possible D gene (6 bases). The CDR3 runs to 13 residues. CDR1 is SGHRS, CDR2 YFSETQ, per germline. With 4 bases removed from V and 5 bases from J, the gap between germline ends came to 13 bases.

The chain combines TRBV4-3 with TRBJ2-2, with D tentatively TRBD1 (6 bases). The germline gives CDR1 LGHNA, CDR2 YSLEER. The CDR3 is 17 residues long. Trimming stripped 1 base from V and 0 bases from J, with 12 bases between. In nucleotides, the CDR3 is TGCGCCAGCAGCCAAGTGACGGACAGAGCGAACACCGGGGAGCTGTTTTTT. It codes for CASSQVTDRANTGELFF.

CDR3 sequence (DNA): TGTGCCAGCAGCTTGACCGGACTTCTACCTAATTCACCCCTCCACTTT. This encodes CASSLTGLLPNSPLHF. The V and J genes are TRBV5-4 and TRBJ1-6; D remains unclear. The CDR3 is 16 residues long. Germline V CDR1 and CDR2: SGHNT, YYREEE (reference sequence). Trimming took 1 base from V and 6 from J, leaving 14 bases between them.

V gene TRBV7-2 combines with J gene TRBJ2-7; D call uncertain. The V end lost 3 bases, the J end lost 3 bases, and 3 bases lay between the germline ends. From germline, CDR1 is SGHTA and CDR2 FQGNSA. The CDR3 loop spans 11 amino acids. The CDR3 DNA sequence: TGTGCCAGCAGCTTTTACTACGAGCAGTACTTC. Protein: CASSFYYEQYF.

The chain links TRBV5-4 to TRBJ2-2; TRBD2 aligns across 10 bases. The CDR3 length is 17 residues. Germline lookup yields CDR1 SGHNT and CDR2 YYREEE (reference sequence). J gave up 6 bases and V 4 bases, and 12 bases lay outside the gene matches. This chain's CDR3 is CASSVAGGPSGAGELFF. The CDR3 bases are TGTGCCAGCAGCGTAGCGGGAGGACCTTCTGGGGCCGGGGAGCTGTTTTTT.

The CDR3 sequence: CASSRGSGDLIHEQYF. The CDR3 bases are TGTGCCAGCAGCCGTGGAAGCGGGGATCTCATCCACGAGCAGTACTTC. The chain couples TRBV7-9 to TRBJ2-7, with 7 bases lining up with TRBD2. Germline V gives CDR1 SEHNR, CDR2 FQNEAQ (reference sequence). The junction had 15 bases not matched to a gene; V was cut back by 5 bases and J by 5 bases. There are 16 residues in the CDR3.

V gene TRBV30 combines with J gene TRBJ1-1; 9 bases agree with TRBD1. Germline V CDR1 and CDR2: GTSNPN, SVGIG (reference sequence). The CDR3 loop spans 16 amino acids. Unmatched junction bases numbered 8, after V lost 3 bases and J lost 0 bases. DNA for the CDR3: TGTGCCTGGAGGACAGGGGGGGGATTTTTGAACACTGAAGCTTTCTTT. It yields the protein CAWRTGGGFLNTEAFF.

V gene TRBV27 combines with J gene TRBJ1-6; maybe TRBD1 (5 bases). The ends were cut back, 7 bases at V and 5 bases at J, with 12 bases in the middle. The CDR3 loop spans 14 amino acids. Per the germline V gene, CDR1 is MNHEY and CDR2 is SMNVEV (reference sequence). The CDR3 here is CASKERQNNSPLHF. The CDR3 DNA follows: TGTGCCAGCAAGGAAAGACAGAATAATTCACCCCTCCACTTT.

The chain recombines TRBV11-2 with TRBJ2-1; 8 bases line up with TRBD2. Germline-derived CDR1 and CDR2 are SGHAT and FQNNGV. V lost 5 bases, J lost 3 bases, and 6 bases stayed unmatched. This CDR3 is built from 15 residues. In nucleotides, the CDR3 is TGTGCCAGCAGCGTAGCGGGGACCTACTACAATGAGCAGTTCTTC. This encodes CASSVAGTYYNEQFF.

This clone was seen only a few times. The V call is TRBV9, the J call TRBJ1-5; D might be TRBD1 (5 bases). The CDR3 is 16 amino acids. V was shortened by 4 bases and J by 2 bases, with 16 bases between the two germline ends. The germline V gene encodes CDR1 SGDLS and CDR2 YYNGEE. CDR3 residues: CASSSGSGRGNQPQHF. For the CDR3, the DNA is TGTGCCAGCAGCTCAGGATCAGGGAGGGGCAATCAGCCCCAGCATTTT.

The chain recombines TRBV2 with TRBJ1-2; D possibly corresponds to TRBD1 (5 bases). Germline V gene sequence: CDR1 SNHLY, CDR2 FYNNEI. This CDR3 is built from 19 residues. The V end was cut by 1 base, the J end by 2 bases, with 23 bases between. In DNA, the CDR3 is TGTGCCAGCAGTGAAGATGGGGTTAGTGCAGCTTGGGGGAACTATGGCTACACCTTC. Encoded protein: CASSEDGVSAAWGNYGYTF. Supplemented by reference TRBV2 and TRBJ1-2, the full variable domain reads EPEVTQTPSHQVTQMGQEVILRCVPISNHLYFYWYRQILGQKVEFLVSFYNNEISEKSEIFDDQFSVERPDGSNFTLKIRSTKLEDSAMYFCASSEDGVSAAWGNYGYTFGSGTRLTVV.

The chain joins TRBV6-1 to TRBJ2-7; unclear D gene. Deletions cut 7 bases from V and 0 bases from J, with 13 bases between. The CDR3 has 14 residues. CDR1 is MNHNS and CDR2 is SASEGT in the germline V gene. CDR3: CASKGRMSSYEQYF. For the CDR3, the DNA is TGTGCCAGCAAGGGCCGTATGAGCTCCTACGAGCAGTACTTC.

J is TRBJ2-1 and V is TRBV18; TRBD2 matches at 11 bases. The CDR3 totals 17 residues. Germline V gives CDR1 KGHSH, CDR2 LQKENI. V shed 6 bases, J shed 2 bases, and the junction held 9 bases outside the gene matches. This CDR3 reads CASSPWIAGGTYNEQFF. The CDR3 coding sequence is TGTGCCAGCTCCCCTTGGATAGCGGGGGGGACCTACAATGAGCAGTTCTTC.